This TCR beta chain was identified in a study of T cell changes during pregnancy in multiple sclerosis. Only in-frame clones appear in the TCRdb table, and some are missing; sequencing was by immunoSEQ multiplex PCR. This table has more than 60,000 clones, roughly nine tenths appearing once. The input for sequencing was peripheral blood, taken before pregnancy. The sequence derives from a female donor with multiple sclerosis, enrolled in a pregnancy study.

CDR3 sequence (DNA): TGTGCCAGCAGCTTGGGAGTCGGAGAGACCCAGTACTTC. Protein product: CASSLGVGETQYF. V is TRBV5-6 and J is TRBJ2-5; no clear D gene. Germline values: CDR1 SGHDT, CDR2 YYEEEE. The CDR3 spans 13 residues. The ends were cut back, 0 bases at V and 4 bases at J, with 7 bases in the middle.